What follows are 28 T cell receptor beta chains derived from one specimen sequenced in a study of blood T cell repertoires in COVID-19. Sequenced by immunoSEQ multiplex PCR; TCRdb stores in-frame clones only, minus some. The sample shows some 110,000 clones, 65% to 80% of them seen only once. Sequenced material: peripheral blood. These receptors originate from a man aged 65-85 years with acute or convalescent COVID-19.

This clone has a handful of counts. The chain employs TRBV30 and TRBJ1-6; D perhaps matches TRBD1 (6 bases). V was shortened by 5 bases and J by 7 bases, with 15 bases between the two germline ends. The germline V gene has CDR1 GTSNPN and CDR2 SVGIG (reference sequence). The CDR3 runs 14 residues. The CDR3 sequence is CAWVRDNGNSPLHF. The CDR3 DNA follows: TGTGCCTGGGTCCGGGACAACGGGAATTCACCCCTCCACTTT.

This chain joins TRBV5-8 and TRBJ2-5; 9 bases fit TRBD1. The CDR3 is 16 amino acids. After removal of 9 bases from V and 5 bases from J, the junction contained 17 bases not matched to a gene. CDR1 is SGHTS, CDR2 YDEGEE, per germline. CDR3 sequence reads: CATAAWGTGMGETQYF. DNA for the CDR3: TGTGCCACCGCAGCTTGGGGGACAGGGATGGGGGAGACCCAGTACTTC.

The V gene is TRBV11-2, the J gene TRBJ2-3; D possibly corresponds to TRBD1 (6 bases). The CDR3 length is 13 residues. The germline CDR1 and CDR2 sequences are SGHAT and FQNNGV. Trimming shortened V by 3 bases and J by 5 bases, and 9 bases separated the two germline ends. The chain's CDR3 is CASSFKGEDTQYF. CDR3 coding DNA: TGTGCCAGCAGCTTTAAGGGGGAAGATACGCAGTATTTT.

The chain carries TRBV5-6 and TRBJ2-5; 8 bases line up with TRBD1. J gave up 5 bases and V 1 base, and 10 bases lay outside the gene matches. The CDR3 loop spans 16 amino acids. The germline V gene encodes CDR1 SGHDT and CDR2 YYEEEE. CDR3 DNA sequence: TGTGCCAGCAGCTTGTACCAGACAGGGGTTAAGGAGACCCAGTACTTC. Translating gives CASSLYQTGVKETQYF. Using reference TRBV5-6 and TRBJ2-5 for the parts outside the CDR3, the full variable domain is DAGVTQSPTHLIKTRGQQVTLRCSPKSGHDTVSWYQQALGQGPQFIFQYYEEEERQRGNFPDRFSGHQFPNYSSELNVNALLLGDSALYLCASSLYQTGVKETQYFGPGTRLLVL.

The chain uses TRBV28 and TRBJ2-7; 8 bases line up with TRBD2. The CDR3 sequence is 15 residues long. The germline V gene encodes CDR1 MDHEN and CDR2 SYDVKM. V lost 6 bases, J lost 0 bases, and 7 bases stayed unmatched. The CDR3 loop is CASSPGLVSSYEQYF. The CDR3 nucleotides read TGTGCCAGCAGCCCGGGACTAGTGTCCTCCTACGAGCAGTACTTC.

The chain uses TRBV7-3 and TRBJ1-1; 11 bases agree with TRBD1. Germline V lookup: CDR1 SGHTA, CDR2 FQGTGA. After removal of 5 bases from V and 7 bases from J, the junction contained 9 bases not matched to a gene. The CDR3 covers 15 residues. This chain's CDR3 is CASSPGGQGAREAFF. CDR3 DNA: TGTGCCAGCAGCCCCGGCGGACAGGGGGCGCGTGAAGCTTTCTTT.

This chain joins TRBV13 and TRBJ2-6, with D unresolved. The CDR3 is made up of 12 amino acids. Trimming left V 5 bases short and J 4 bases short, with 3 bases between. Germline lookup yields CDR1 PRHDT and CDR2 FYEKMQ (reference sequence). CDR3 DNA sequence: TGTGCCAGCAGCCAGGGGGCCAACGTCCTGACTTTC. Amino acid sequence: CASSQGANVLTF.

The CDR3 nucleotides read TGTGCTAGTGGTTTGTCCGGGACTAGCGGGAGGGCCGGGAATGAGCAGTTCTTC. It specifies CASGLSGTSGRAGNEQFF. This chain connects TRBV12-5 to TRBJ2-1, with 16 bases fitting TRBD2. This CDR3 region has 18 residues. The J segment lost 7 bases and the V segment lost 2 bases, leaving 8 bases of the junction unmatched. Germline V gene data show CDR1 as LGHNT and CDR2 as FRNRAP.

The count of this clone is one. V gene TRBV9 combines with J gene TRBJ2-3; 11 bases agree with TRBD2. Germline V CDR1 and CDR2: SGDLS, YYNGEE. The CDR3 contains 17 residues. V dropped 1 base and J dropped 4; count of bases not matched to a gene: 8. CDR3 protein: CASSVLAGGPLPDTQYF. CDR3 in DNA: TGTGCCAGCAGCGTATTAGCGGGAGGGCCGTTACCAGATACGCAGTATTTT.

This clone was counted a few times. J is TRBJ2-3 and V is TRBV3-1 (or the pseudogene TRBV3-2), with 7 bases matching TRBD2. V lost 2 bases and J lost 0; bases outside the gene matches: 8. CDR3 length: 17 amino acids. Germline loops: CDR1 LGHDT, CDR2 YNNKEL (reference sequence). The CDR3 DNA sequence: TGTGCCAGCAGCCAAAATTTGCCAGCGGGAAGCACAGATACGCAGTATTTT. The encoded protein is CASSQNLPAGSTDTQYF.

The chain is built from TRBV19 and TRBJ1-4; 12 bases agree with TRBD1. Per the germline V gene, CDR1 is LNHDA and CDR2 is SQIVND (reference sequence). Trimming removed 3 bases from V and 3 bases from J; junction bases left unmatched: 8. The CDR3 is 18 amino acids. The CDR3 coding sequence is TGTGCCAGTAGTATCGCCGGGACAGGGGGCGTACCTAATGAAAAACTGTTTTTT. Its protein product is CASSIAGTGGVPNEKLFF.

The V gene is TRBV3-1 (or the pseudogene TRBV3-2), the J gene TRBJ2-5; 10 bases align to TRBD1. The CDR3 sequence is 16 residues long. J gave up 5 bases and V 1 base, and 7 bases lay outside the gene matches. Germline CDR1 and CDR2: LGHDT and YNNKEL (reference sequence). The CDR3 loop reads CASSQVGTGAVETQYF. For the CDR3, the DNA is TGTGCCAGCAGCCAAGTCGGGACAGGGGCGGTTGAGACCCAGTACTTC.

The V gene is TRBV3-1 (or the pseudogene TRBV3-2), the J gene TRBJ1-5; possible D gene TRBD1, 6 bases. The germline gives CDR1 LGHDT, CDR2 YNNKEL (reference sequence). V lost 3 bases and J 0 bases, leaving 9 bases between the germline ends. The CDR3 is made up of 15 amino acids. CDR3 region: CASSQGANSNQPQHF. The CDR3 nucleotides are TGTGCCAGCAGCCAGGGGGCCAATAGCAATCAGCCCCAGCATTTT.

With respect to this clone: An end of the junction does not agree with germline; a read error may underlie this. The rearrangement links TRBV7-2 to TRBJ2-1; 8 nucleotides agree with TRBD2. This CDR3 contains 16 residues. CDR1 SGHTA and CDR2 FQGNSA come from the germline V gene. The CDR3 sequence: CASTLLAESSYNEQFF. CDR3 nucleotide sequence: TGTGCCAGCACCTTACTAGCGGAGAGCTCCTACAATGAGCAGTTCTTC.

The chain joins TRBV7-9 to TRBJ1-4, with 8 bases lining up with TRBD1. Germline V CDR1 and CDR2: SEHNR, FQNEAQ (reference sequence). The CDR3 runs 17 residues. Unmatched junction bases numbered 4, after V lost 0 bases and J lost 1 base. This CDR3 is CASSLARGLRTNEKLFF. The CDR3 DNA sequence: TGTGCCAGCAGCTTAGCCAGGGGGCTAAGAACTAATGAAAAACTGTTTTTT.

The CDR3 here is CATKSSVSYEQYF. DNA of the CDR3: TGTGCCACCAAGAGTAGCGTTTCCTACGAGCAGTACTTC. The V call is TRBV3-1 (or the pseudogene TRBV3-2), the J call TRBJ2-7; the D gene is possibly TRBD2 (5 bases). The CDR3 runs to 13 residues. Germline V gene data show CDR1 as LGHDT and CDR2 as YNNKEL (reference sequence). Trimming took 10 bases from V and 1 from J, leaving 14 bases between them.

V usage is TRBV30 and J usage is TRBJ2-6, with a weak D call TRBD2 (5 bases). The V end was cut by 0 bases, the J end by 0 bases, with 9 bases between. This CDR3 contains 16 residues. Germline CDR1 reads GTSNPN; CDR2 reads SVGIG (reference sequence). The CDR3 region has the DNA TGTGCCTGGAGTGTAGAGGGTCCCTCTGGGGCCAACGTCCTGACTTTC. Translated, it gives CAWSVEGPSGANVLTF.

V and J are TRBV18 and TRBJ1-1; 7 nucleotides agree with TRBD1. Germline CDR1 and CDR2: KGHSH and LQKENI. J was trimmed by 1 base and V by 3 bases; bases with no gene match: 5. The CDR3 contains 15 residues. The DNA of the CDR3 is TGTGCCAGCTCACCCCGACAGGGAGAGAACACTGAAGCTTTCTTT. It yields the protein CASSPRQGENTEAFF. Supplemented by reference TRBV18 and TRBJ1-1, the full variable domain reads NAGVMQNPRHLVRRRGQEARLRCSPMKGHSHVYWYRQLPEEGLKFMVYLQKENIIDESGMPKERFSAEFPKEGPSILRIQQVVRGDSAAYFCASSPRQGENTEAFFGQGTRLTVV.

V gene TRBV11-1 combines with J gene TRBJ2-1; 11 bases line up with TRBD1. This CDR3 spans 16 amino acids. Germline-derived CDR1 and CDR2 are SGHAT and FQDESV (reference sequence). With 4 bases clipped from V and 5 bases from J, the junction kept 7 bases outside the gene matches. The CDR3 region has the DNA TGTGCCAGCAGCTCAGGCGGACAGGGGGCAGACAATGAGCAGTTCTTC. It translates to CASSSGGQGADNEQFF.

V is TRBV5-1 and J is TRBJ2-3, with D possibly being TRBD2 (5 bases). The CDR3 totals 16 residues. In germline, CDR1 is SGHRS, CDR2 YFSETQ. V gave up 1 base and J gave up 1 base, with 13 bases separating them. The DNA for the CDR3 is TGCGCCAGCAGCTTGCTTGGGCGGGCACGCACAGATACGCAGTATTTT. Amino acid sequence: CASSLLGRARTDTQYF.

The CDR3 DNA follows: TGTGCCAGTAGCCAAGGAGGGACAGACCAAGAGACCCAGTACTTC. This codes for CASSQGGTDQETQYF. The chain links TRBV19 to TRBJ2-5; D might be TRBD1 (7 bases). The CDR3 extends over 15 amino acids. Germline-derived CDR1 and CDR2 are LNHDA and SQIVND (reference sequence). V gave up 6 bases and J gave up 0 bases, with 14 bases separating them. Filled out from reference TRBV19 and TRBJ2-5, the complete variable domain reads DGGITQSPKYLFRKEGQNVTLSCEQNLNHDAMYWYRQDPGQGLRLIYYSQIVNDFQKGDIAEGYSVSREKKESFPLTVTSAQKNPTAFYLCASSQGGTDQETQYFGPGTRLLVL.

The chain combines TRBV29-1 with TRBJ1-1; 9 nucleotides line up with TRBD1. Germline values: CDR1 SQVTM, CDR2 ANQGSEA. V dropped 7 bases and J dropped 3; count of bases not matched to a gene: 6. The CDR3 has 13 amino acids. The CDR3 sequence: CSAGTGYDTEAFF. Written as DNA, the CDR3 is TGCAGCGCGGGGACAGGGTACGACACTGAAGCTTTCTTT.

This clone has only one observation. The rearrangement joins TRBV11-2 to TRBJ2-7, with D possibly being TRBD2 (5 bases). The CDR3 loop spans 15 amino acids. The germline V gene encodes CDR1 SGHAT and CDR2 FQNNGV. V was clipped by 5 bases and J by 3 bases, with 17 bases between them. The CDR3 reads CASSLRASLIYEQYF. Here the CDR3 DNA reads TGTGCCAGCAGCCTGCGGGCGTCACTGATCTACGAGCAGTACTTC.

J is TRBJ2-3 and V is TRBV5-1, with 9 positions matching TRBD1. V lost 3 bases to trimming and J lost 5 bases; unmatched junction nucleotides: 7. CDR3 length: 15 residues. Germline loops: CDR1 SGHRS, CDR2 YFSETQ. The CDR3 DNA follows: TGCGCCAGCAGCTCGCAGGACAGGGGTTTAGATACGCAGTATTTT. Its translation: CASSSQDRGLDTQYF. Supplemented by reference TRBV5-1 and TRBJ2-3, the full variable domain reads KAGVTQTPRYLIKTRGQQVTLSCSPISGHRSVSWYQQTPGQGLQFLFEYFSETQRNKGNFPGRFSGRQFSNSRSEMNVSTLELGDSALYLCASSSQDRGLDTQYFGPGTRLTVL.

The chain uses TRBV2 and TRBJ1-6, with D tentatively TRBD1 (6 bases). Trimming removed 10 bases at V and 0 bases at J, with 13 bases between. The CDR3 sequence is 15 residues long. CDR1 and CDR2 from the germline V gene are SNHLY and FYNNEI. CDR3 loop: CANRQASSYNSPLHF. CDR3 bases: TGTGCCAACCGACAGGCGAGCTCCTATAATTCACCCCTCCACTTT.

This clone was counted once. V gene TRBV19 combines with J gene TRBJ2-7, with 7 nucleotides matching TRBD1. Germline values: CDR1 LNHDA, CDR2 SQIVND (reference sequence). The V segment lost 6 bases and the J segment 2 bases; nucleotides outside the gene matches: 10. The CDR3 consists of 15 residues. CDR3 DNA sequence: TGTGCCAGTAGGCCATCGGGGACAGCCACCTACGAGCAGTACTTC. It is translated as CASRPSGTATYEQYF.

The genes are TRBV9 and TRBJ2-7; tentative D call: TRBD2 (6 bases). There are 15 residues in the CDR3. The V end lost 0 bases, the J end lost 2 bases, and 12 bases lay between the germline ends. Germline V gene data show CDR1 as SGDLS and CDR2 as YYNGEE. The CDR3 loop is CASSVEWTNTYEQYF. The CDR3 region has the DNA TGTGCCAGCAGCGTAGAGTGGACTAATACCTACGAGCAGTACTTC.

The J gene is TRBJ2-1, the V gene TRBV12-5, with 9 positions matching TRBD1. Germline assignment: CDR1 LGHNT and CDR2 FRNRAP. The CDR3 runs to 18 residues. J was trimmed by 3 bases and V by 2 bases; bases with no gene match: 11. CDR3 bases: TGTGCTAGTGGTTTGTCCTCTAGGACAGGGGAGGACTACAATGAGCAGTTCTTC. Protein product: CASGLSSRTGEDYNEQFF. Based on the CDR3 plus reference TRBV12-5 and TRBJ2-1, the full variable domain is DARVTQTPRHKVTEMGQEVTMRCQPILGHNTVFWYRQTMMQGLELLAYFRNRAPLDDSGMPKDRFSAEMPDATLATLKIQPSEPRDSAVYFCASGLSSRTGEDYNEQFFGPGTRLTVL.